Detailed here is one T cell receptor (beta chain). Its antigen is unknown. No clone much larger than this one lies a single base away; base qualities are absent. This sample is part of a study of T cells after yellow fever vaccination (dated by TCRdb to between 2018 and 2020). Background on the whole study: Libraries from fractions with low cell numbers were prepared with the SMART-Seq v4 Ultra Low Input RNA kit. Bulk PBMC replicates and cell subsets were isolated from blood drawn at multiple timepoints before and after both primary and secondary immunization. Bulk TCR alpha and beta repertoires were sequenced longitudinally to track T-cell clones before and after primary and booster YFV17D yellow fever vaccination. Two healthy male donors, one aged 18 to 30 and one aged 30 to 40 years, were included in the cohort. The investigation overall reported the following: Because the study included only a couple of donors, the extent to which the findings can be generalized is limited. After the booster, most of the clones that had expanded following primary vaccination were detected again (roughly 96% of CD4 and roughly 88% of CD8), which suggests that memory was broadly maintained. Compared with the primary T-cell response, the secondary T-cell response was faster but weaker, reaching its peak on day 5 rather than on day 15. Because abundant contaminating clonotypes from the bulk population could be contained in FACS-sorted repertoires, computational filtering was required. A small fraction of clonotypes showed up in both the CD4 and CD8 compartments, probably as a result of convergent recombination.

What the treatment or condition label conveys for this sample: live attenuated yellow fever vaccine strain. At each blood-draw timepoint, two biological replicates of bulk PBMCs were collected. A standard Ficoll-Paque protocol was used to isolate PBMCs from peripheral blood. RNA was extracted with TriZol from bulk PBMCs, CD4 and CD8 fractions, and dextramer-positive and dextramer-negative fractions. Including cysteine and phenylalanine, the CDR3 has 15 amino acids. The only DNA kept is the CDR3, 45 bases in frame from the first base. CDR1 and CDR2 were assigned from the germline V gene as SGHRS and YFSETQ. Relative to germline, V is missing 4 bases and J is missing 4 bases, with 8 bases of the junction outside any gene match. TCR cDNA was synthesized by 5'RACE template switching, which introduced a universal primer site and unique molecular identifiers. cDNA synthesis was primed from both the TCR alpha and TCR beta constant segments. Libraries were amplified in two PCR steps, with sample barcodes and sequencing adapters added in the second step. Sequencing of the libraries was done on either Illumina HiSeq 2500 (2x100 bp) or NovaSeq (2x150 bp). Processing in the source paper ran as follows. MIGEC was used to demultiplex reads and collapse the reads into UMI consensus sequences, and MiXCR was used for V(D)J alignment. Vaccine-responding clonotypes were defined with edgeR using replicate PBMC samples, requiring FDR below 0.01 and a log2 fold change above 5 up to day 15. Each bulk clonotype was labeled CD4 or CD8 based on which sequenced repertoire, CD4 or CD8, contained the clonotype at higher abundance. TCRdb applied fastp at Q25 and MiXCR to the public reads, then kept only in-frame beta chains. One record per CDR3 amino acid sequence lists the most common genes and DNA. TCRdb, not the authors, supplied the V and J calls. The sample records some 600,000 distinct CDR3 sequences, around 16% of which are singletons. The top ten clones comprise 15% to 20% of the sample.

Sequenced material: PBMCs, taken about 5 days after the first yellow fever vaccination. The receptor was derived from a man aged 18 to 30 who received the YFV17D yellow fever vaccine. The chain uses TRBV5-1 and TRBJ2-1, and TRBD2 aligns with 7 junction nucleotides. Here the CDR3 is given as CASSPGLQNYNEQFF. The nucleotide sequence is TGCGCCAGCAGCCCGGGACTACAGAATTACAATGAGCAGTTCTTC.